The TCR beta chain described here comes from a study of tumor-infiltrating lymphocytes in primary liver carcinoma. They got blood RNA out of unsorted whole blood and also pulled out germline DNA. Starting from approximately 0.45 ug of total RNA, TCR beta cDNA was produced with a primer in the constant region. ARM-PCR, slightly modified, supplied the TCR beta libraries through three nested multiplex PCR rounds. TRBV1-TRBV30 forward and Cbeta reverse primers drove the first two roughly 10-cycle rounds. MiXCR, applied by TCRdb to the multiplex PCR reads, yields one record per CDR3 protein. The table shows roughly 330,000 distinct CDR3 sequences, with about 61% occurring only once. The germline gives CDR1 SQVTM, CDR2 ANQGSEA. This CDR3 region has 16 residues. With respect to this clonotype: Germline and junction disagree at one end, which may indicate a read error.

Sequencing was performed on peripheral blood. This sequence originates from a man aged 35-49 years with primary liver carcinoma and hepatitis B virus infection. This sequence joins TRBV29-1 and TRBJ2-1, with 13 bases lining up with TRBD2. The CDR3: CCVEGTSGISYNEQFF. The CDR3 coding sequence is TGCTGCGTTGAAGGGACTAGCGGGATCTCCTACAATGAGCAGTTCTTC.